These 32 T cell receptor beta chains share one sample of origin, sequenced in a study of CD8+ T cells in alopecia areata. Sequencing templates came from extracted RNA that was reverse transcribed into cDNA. Sequencing used immunoSEQ multiplex PCR; TCRdb keeps in-frame clones, though not all of them. The sample carries 90,000 to 150,000 clones, more than 45% recorded once. The sample's treatment: oral pan-JAK inhibitor, 5-10 mg twice daily. Material: CD4+ T cells sorted from blood, obtained at week 4, from a patient treated with tofacitinib. The receptors stem from a human donor with alopecia areata.

J is TRBJ2-1 and V is TRBV29-1, with no clear D. Trimming left V 2 bases short and J 0 bases short, with 11 bases between. Per germline, CDR1 SQVTM and CDR2 ANQGSEA. The CDR3 loop spans 15 amino acids. The CDR3 loop reads CSVELALSSYNEQFF. The CDR3 nucleotides read TGCAGCGTTGAATTGGCGCTTAGCTCCTACAATGAGCAGTTCTTC.

The chain carries TRBV7-3 and TRBJ2-3; either TRBD1 or TRBD2 may supply D (6 bases each). V dropped 5 bases and J dropped 1 base, with 13 bases sitting between them. Looked up from germline, CDR1 is SGHTA and CDR2 is FQGTGA. The CDR3 contains 15 residues. The CDR3 DNA sequence: TGTGCCAGCAGCCAAACGGGGGCCGGCACAGATACGCAGTATTTT. This encodes CASSQTGAGTDTQYF.

This rearrangement joins TRBV9 to TRBJ2-5; D is perhaps TRBD2 (7 bases). This CDR3 contains 15 residues. The germline V gene encodes CDR1 SGDLS and CDR2 YYNGEE. Trimming removed 5 bases at V and 6 bases at J, with 20 bases between. The CDR3 loop is CASSTGGGAAKTQYF. The CDR3 nucleotides are TGTGCCAGCAGTACCGGTGGGGGGGCGGCGAAGACCCAGTACTTC.

This clone was seen just once. This chain connects TRBV7-2 to TRBJ1-1, with D maybe TRBD1 (6 bases). The CDR3 totals 15 residues. The V gene lost 0 bases and the J gene lost 0 bases, with 8 bases spanning the gap. In germline, CDR1 is SGHTA, CDR2 FQGNSA. The CDR3 DNA follows: TGTGCCAGCAGCTTAGCGGGGGGCCTGAACACTGAAGCTTTCTTT. Protein sequence: CASSLAGGLNTEAFF.

The rearrangement joins TRBV2 to TRBJ1-5; D remains ambiguous. The CDR3 covers 14 residues. Trimming stripped 5 bases from V and 4 bases from J, with 12 bases between. Germline values: CDR1 SNHLY, CDR2 FYNNEI. CDR3 nucleotide sequence: TGTGCCAGCAGTACCGGGCCCGAAAATCAGCCCCAGCATTTT. Amino acid sequence: CASSTGPENQPQHF.

This clone was seen only once. The chain has TRBV27 and TRBJ2-7; tentatively, D is TRBD1 (6 bases). Trimming took off 4 bases at V and 2 bases at J, with 12 bases between the two ends. This CDR3 comprises 14 residues. CDR1 is MNHEY, CDR2 SMNVEV, per germline (reference sequence). CDR3 residues: CASSSRPGAYEQYF. The CDR3 DNA reads TGTGCCAGCAGTTCCCGGCCAGGGGCCTACGAGCAGTACTTC.

This clone has just a few counts. The gene calls are TRBV29-1 and TRBJ1-2, with D perhaps TRBD1 (5 bases). Trimming shortened V by 5 bases and J by 3 bases, and 16 bases separated the two germline ends. The CDR3 is 14 residues long. Germline CDR1 reads SQVTM; CDR2 reads ANQGSEA. In DNA, the CDR3 is TGCAGCGTTTCCCCCCGGGGGTGGGACTATGGCTACACCTTC. It is translated as CSVSPRGWDYGYTF.

This clone was counted a single time. The chain is built from TRBV9 and TRBJ1-1, with D possibly TRBD1 on 5 matching bases. This CDR3 contains 13 residues. The germline gives CDR1 SGDLS, CDR2 YYNGEE. Trimming removed 2 bases at V and 1 base at J, with 6 bases between. CDR3 coding DNA: TGTGCCAGCAGCGTTGACAGGAACACTGAAGCTTTCTTT. It translates to CASSVDRNTEAFF. Combining the CDR3 with reference TRBV9 and TRBJ1-1 gives the whole variable domain DSGVTQTPKHLITATGQRVTLRCSPRSGDLSVYWYQQSLDQGLQFLIQYYNGEERAKGNILERFSAQQFPDLHSELNLSSLELGDSALYFCASSVDRNTEAFFGQGTRLTVV.

The table lists this clone with a few counts. The chain has TRBV29-1 and TRBJ1-1, with D possibly TRBD1 on 5 matching bases. CDR1 is SQVTM and CDR2 is ANQGSEA in the germline V gene. The V end was cut by 6 bases, the J end by 12 bases, with 26 bases between. CDR3 length: 14 amino acids. This CDR3 is CSVTTGTITLAPFF. The CDR3 DNA reads as TGCAGCGTCACTACCGGGACGATCACCCTAGCGCCTTTCTTT.

This clone was detected a few times. The J gene is TRBJ1-6, the V gene TRBV28; TRBD1 matches at 9 bases. CDR3 length: 14 residues. The junction had 6 bases not matched to a gene; V was cut back by 8 bases and J by 7 bases. Germline CDR1 reads MDHEN; CDR2 reads SYDVKM. The CDR3 loop is CASGLGTGNSPLHF. CDR3 DNA sequence: TGTGCCAGCGGCCTGGGGACAGGGAATTCACCCCTCCACTTT. Complete variable domain (other parts from reference TRBV28 and TRBJ1-6): DVKVTQSSRYLVKRTGEKVFLECVQDMDHENMFWYRQDPGLGLRLIYFSYDVKMKEKGDIPEGYSVSREKKERFSLILESASTNQTSMYLCASGLGTGNSPLHFGNGTRLTVT.

The chain links TRBV7-9 to TRBJ2-3; 13 nucleotides match TRBD2. From germline, CDR1 is SEHNR and CDR2 FQNEAQ (reference sequence). V lost 5 bases, J lost 3 bases, and 8 bases stayed unmatched. This CDR3 contains 17 residues. CDR3 DNA sequence: TGTGCCAGCAGCCCCGGACTAGCGGGGGCCCGGACAGATACGCAGTATTTT. It specifies CASSPGLAGARTDTQYF.

J is TRBJ1-5 and V is TRBV30; D call uncertain. Per germline, CDR1 GTSNPN and CDR2 SVGIG (reference sequence). The CDR3 runs to 13 residues. Between the trimmed V and J ends, which lost 6 bases and 2 bases, there was a span of 11 bases. The CDR3 DNA reads as TGTGCCTGTCAGAATACGGGCAATCAGCCCCAGCATTTT. This codes for CACQNTGNQPQHF.

In regard to this clone: This specimen includes other DNA sequences encoding the same CDR3. The chain uses TRBV29-1 and TRBJ1-1; unclear D gene. Trimming cost V 1 base and J 2 bases, with 2 bases left between them. Looked up from germline, CDR1 is SQVTM and CDR2 is ANQGSEA. The CDR3 runs to 11 residues. The CDR3 nucleotides read TGCAGCGTTGAAGGAAACACTGAAGCTTTCTTT. It is translated as CSVEGNTEAFF.

V is TRBV6-5 and J is TRBJ2-3, with a weak D call TRBD1 (6 bases). The CDR3 is made up of 14 amino acids. The germline V gene has CDR1 MNHEY and CDR2 SVGAGI. Trimming left V 6 bases short and J 2 bases short, with 12 bases between. As DNA, the CDR3 is TGTGCCAGCAGACAACAGGGTTTCACAGATACGCAGTATTTT. Its translation is CASRQQGFTDTQYF.

This clone was counted only a few times. The J gene is TRBJ2-1, the V gene TRBV4-1, with D possibly TRBD2 on 5 matching bases. Germline CDR1 MGHRA, CDR2 YSYEKL. There are 12 residues in the CDR3. The ends were cut back, 3 bases at V and 10 bases at J, with 10 bases in the middle. CDR3 DNA: TGCGCCAGCAGCCAGGCGGTAGCGGAGCAGTTCTTC. It specifies CASSQAVAEQFF.

There are a few counts of this clone. The V call is TRBV29-1, the J call TRBJ2-6; D gene uncertain. Trimming removed 7 bases at V and 3 bases at J, with 25 bases between. CDR1 SQVTM and CDR2 ANQGSEA come from the germline V gene. The CDR3 extends over 18 amino acids. The CDR3 spells CSASPGSQRGIGANVLTF. In DNA form, the CDR3 reads TGCAGCGCCAGCCCAGGCAGCCAGCGTGGTATTGGGGCCAACGTCCTGACTTTC. Complete variable domain (other parts from reference TRBV29-1 and TRBJ2-6): SAVISQKPSRDICQRGTSLTIQCQVDSQVTMMFWYRQQPGQSLTLIATANQGSEATYESGFVIDKFPISRPNLTFSTLTVSNMSPEDSSIYLCSASPGSQRGIGANVLTFGAGSRLTVL.

This chain links TRBV9 with TRBJ2-5; D is ambiguous. Germline CDR1 is SGDLS and CDR2 is YYNGEE. The ends were cut back, 0 bases at V and 5 bases at J, with 11 bases in the middle. CDR3 length: 14 amino acids. CDR3 in amino acids: CASSVGAPRETQYF. In DNA form, the CDR3 reads TGTGCCAGCAGCGTAGGGGCCCCACGGGAGACCCAGTACTTC.

This clone appeared a few times. The chain links TRBV29-1 to TRBJ2-2; D is possibly TRBD1 or TRBD2 (6 bases each). The germline V gene has CDR1 SQVTM and CDR2 ANQGSEA. There are 13 residues in the CDR3. The V gene lost 4 bases and the J gene lost 5 bases, with 11 bases spanning the gap. CDR3 protein: CSVGQEGTGELFF. CDR3 DNA: TGCAGCGTTGGACAGGAGGGGACCGGGGAGCTGTTTTTT.

This clone occurred a few times. The chain employs TRBV29-1 and TRBJ1-5, with 7 bases aligning to TRBD1. CDR1 is SQVTM and CDR2 is ANQGSEA in the germline V gene. Trimming cost V 5 bases and J 1 base; bases outside gene matches: 2. The CDR3 has 13 residues. The CDR3 here is CSVPGGSNQPQHF. DNA of the CDR3: TGCAGCGTTCCAGGGGGGAGCAATCAGCCCCAGCATTTT.

This clone was seen a few times. The genes are TRBV14 and TRBJ1-1; D unresolved. Germline lookup yields CDR1 SGHDN and CDR2 FVKESK. V lost 5 bases and J 10 bases, leaving 11 bases between the germline ends. This CDR3 has 11 residues. CDR3 nucleotide sequence: TGTGCCAGCAGCAAAACCAGTCCAGCTTTCTTT. It yields the protein CASSKTSPAFF.

This chain links TRBV29-1 with TRBJ2-4; D might be TRBD1 (5 bases). The CDR3 extends over 12 amino acids. CDR1 is SQVTM, CDR2 ANQGSEA, per germline. Trimming removed 7 bases at V and 9 bases at J, with 16 bases between. The CDR3 sequence is CSGLWGPRIQYF. The CDR3 region has the DNA TGCAGCGGCTTGTGGGGCCCCCGCATTCAGTACTTC. Drawing the rest from reference TRBV29-1 and TRBJ2-4, the complete variable domain is SAVISQKPSRDICQRGTSLTIQCQVDSQVTMMFWYRQQPGQSLTLIATANQGSEATYESGFVIDKFPISRPNLTFSTLTVSNMSPEDSSIYLCSGLWGPRIQYFGAGTRLSVL.

This clone was seen once. One end of the junction is discordant with germline, which a read error may explain. The genes are TRBV29-1 and TRBJ2-7; a weak D match, TRBD1 (6 bases). The CDR3 sequence is 15 residues long. CDR1 and CDR2 from the germline V gene are SQVTM and ANQGSEA. The chain's CDR3 is CSAESGTSSSYEQYF. CDR3 nucleotide sequence: TGCAGCGCTGAATCCGGGACATCGAGCTCCTACGAGCAGTACTTC.

The chain recombines TRBV5-6 with TRBJ1-2; D ambiguous. Trimming stripped 3 bases from V and 8 bases from J, with 8 bases between. Germline CDR1 is SGHDT and CDR2 is YYEEEE. CDR3 length equals 11 residues. CDR3 loop: CASSSGWGYTF. CDR3 nucleotides: TGTGCCAGCAGCTCCGGTTGGGGCTACACCTTC.

The chain has TRBV29-1 and TRBJ2-7, with D hard to call. The germline V and J ends were trimmed by 0 bases and 2 bases, with 17 bases remaining between them. The CDR3 contains 16 residues. Per the germline V gene, CDR1 is SQVTM and CDR2 is ANQGSEA. The CDR3 loop reads CSVEDCSDLFTYEQYF. CDR3 coding DNA: TGCAGCGTTGAAGATTGCTCCGACCTTTTTACCTACGAGCAGTACTTC.

V usage is TRBV7-9 and J usage is TRBJ2-5; D is unresolved. The CDR3 contains 11 residues. Germline values: CDR1 SEHNR, CDR2 FQNEAQ (reference sequence). V was clipped by 5 bases and J by 4 bases, with 5 bases between them. CDR3 coding DNA: TGTGCCAGCAGCACGGGAGAGACCCAGTACTTC. It translates to CASSTGETQYF. Using reference TRBV7-9 and TRBJ2-5 for the parts outside the CDR3, the full variable domain is DTGVSQNPRHKITKRGQNVTFRCDPISEHNRLYWYRQTLGQGPEFLTYFQNEAQLEKSRLLSDRFSAERPKGSFSTLEIQRTEQGDSAMYLCASSTGETQYFGPGTRLLVL.

The sample holds a few counts of this clone. The chain joins TRBV5-1 to TRBJ2-3, with 16 bases identical to TRBD2. Germline V gene data show CDR1 as SGHRS and CDR2 as YFSETQ. CDR3 length: 19 amino acids. After removal of 5 bases from V and 4 bases from J, the junction contained 13 bases not matched to a gene. This CDR3 is CASRPQPGLAGGPADTQYF. CDR3 in DNA: TGCGCCAGCAGACCCCAACCGGGACTAGCGGGAGGGCCCGCAGATACGCAGTATTTT.

J is TRBJ1-5 and V is TRBV7-3; TRBD1 might be the D (5 bases). The CDR3 covers 15 residues. CDR1 and CDR2 from the germline V gene are SGHTA and FQGTGA. V was pared by 1 base and J by 11 bases, with 18 bases between. As DNA, the CDR3 is TGTGCCAGCAGCTTAATGGGGGAACCCATTGAAGCCCAGCATTTT. Translating it yields CASSLMGEPIEAQHF.

The rearrangement joins TRBV30 to TRBJ1-2, with D hard to call. CDR1 is GTSNPN and CDR2 is SVGIG in the germline V gene (reference sequence). The CDR3 runs 13 residues. The germline V and J ends were trimmed by 3 bases and 6 bases, with 14 bases remaining between them. CDR3 DNA: TGTGCCTGGAGCGACGGATCGTGGGATGGCTACACCTTC. It is translated as CAWSDGSWDGYTF.

The chain uses TRBV6-5 and TRBJ1-6; D unclear. CDR3 length: 12 residues. Trimming left V 7 bases short and J 6 bases short, with 7 bases between. The germline V gene has CDR1 MNHEY and CDR2 SVGAGI. The CDR3 bases are TGTGCCAGCAAGCAAAGTAATTCACCCCTCCACTTT. Protein: CASKQSNSPLHF.

This clone has a single count. The J gene is TRBJ2-3, the V gene TRBV7-3; the match to TRBD2 covers 10 bases. The CDR3 length is 14 residues. J lost 4 bases, V lost 5 bases, and 3 bases had no gene match. From germline, CDR1 is SGHTA and CDR2 FQGTGA. CDR3 sequence reads: CASSVAGGADTQYF. The CDR3 DNA is TGTGCCAGCAGCGTAGCGGGAGGCGCAGATACGCAGTATTTT.

V usage is TRBV4-1 and J usage is TRBJ2-2; possibly TRBD2 for D (5 bases). V gave up 2 bases and J gave up 3 bases, with 13 bases separating them. This CDR3 has 16 residues. Germline CDR1 and CDR2: MGHRA and YSYEKL. CDR3: CASSQYERSHTGELFF. CDR3 nucleotides: TGCGCCAGCAGCCAATATGAGCGGTCACACACCGGGGAGCTGTTTTTT.

V gene TRBV29-1 combines with J gene TRBJ1-4, with 10 bases that match TRBD1. The CDR3 has 13 amino acids. Germline CDR1 SQVTM, CDR2 ANQGSEA. With V trimmed by 4 bases and J by 7 bases, 3 bases remained unmatched. The CDR3 nucleotides are TGCAGCGTTGGACAGGGGGCGAGTGAAAAACTGTTTTTT. The encoded protein is CSVGQGASEKLFF.